This T cell receptor beta chain is from a study of identical twins. Regarding the study as a whole: Instead of following the same donors, the conclusions were based on cross-sectional statistical analysis. Twins shared out-of-frame alpha sequences with excess low generation probability.

To note about this clonotype: Its antigen is undetermined.

Template switching created a universal primer site, and the cDNA included unique molecular identifiers. TCRdb re-called the 5' RACE reads with MiXCR, one entry per CDR3 protein. The data hold about 700,000 distinct CDR3 sequences, with 8.5% to 9.5% observed a single time. Trimming removed 8 bases from V and 2 bases from J; junction bases left unmatched: 9. CDR3 length: 15 residues. CDR1 and CDR2 (germline): SQVTM, ANQGSEA. Healthy Caucasian individuals made up all the donors. This same sample was also part of a study on yellow fever vaccine responses in identical twins.

The TCR was taken from a woman under 30 in good health. The chain has TRBV29-1 and TRBJ2-1; TRBD2 agrees at 10 bases. Sequenced sample: PBMCs. The CDR3 region is CSIKRTSGAYNEQFF. For the CDR3, the DNA is TGCAGCATAAAGAGGACTAGCGGAGCCTACAATGAGCAGTTCTTC.